One sample yielded the 3 T cell receptor beta chains listed below, sequenced in a study of cytomegalovirus exposure and HLA in healthy donors. PCR was performed using 60 Vbeta and 13 Jbeta primers. Method: immunoSEQ multiplex PCR; TCRdb's copy keeps in-frame clones and lacks some. The sample has approximately 100,000 clones, under 80% seen once. The sequenced sample was PBMCs. All receptors derive from a woman aged 45 to 65 in good health and CMV-seropositive.

The chain links TRBV25-1 to TRBJ2-3, with 12 bases that match TRBD2. V dropped 2 bases and J dropped 1; count of bases not matched to a gene: 7. The CDR3 runs 18 residues. CDR1 is MGHDK, CDR2 SYGVNS, per germline. The CDR3 DNA reads as TGTGCCAGCAGTGAAGGACTAGCGGGATGGGGAGGCACAGATACGCAGTATTTT. Translated, it gives CASSEGLAGWGGTDTQYF. The full variable domain, its missing parts supplied by reference TRBV25-1 and TRBJ2-3, is EADIYQTPRYLVIGTGKKITLECSQTMGHDKMYWYQQDPGMELHLIHYSYGVNSTEKGDLSSESTVSRIRTEHFPLTLESARPSHTSQYLCASSEGLAGWGGTDTQYFGPGTRLTVL.

This clone was detected only once. At one boundary the junction diverges from the germline segment, which might be a read error. The V gene is TRBV7-9, the J gene TRBJ1-1; D might be TRBD1 (6 bases). The CDR3 runs 17 residues. Germline loops: CDR1 SEHNR, CDR2 FQNEAQ (reference sequence). The CDR3, as DNA: TGTTCCAGCAGCCCAGATGGGCGGGGGCTGATGAACACTGAAGCTTTCTTT. Protein sequence: CSSSPDGRGLMNTEAFF.

The V gene is TRBV19, the J gene TRBJ2-7; 11 bases are shared with TRBD2. There are 17 residues in the CDR3. V lost 5 bases, J lost 6 bases, and 15 bases stayed unmatched. Germline values: CDR1 LNHDA, CDR2 SQIVND (reference sequence). CDR3 in amino acids: CASSSWTSGPTSREQYF. In DNA form, the CDR3 reads TGTGCCAGTAGTTCCTGGACTAGCGGGCCCACCTCTCGCGAGCAGTACTTC.